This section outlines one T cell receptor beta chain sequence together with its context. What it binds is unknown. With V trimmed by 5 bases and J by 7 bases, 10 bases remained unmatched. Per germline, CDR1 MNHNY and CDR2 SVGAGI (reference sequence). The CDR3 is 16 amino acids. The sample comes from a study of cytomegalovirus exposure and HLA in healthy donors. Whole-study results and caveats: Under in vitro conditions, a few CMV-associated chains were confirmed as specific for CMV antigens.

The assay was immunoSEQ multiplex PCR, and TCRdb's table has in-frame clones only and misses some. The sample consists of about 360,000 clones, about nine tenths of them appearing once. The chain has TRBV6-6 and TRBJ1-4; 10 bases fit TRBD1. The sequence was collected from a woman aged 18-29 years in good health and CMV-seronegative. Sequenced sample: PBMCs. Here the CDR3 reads CASSTGQGIFSEKLFF. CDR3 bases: TGTGCCAGCAGTACGGGACAGGGGATATTTAGTGAAAAACTGTTTTTT.